Sequencing of this TCR beta chain was carried out in a study of T cell repertoires in cytomegalovirus infection. A word on this clonotype: Its target is not known.

Between the trimmed V and J ends, which lost 2 bases and 6 bases, there was a span of 10 bases. CDR1 and CDR2 from the germline V gene are SGHTA and FQGTGA. This CDR3 comprises 13 residues. TCRdb fed the reads into MiXCR, producing one record per CDR3 protein. The top ten hold about 19% of the sample, which has hundreds of thousands of distinct CDR3 sequences, 25% to 35% seen once. This chain links TRBV7-3 with TRBJ1-2; no reliable D call. Sequenced here: cultured PBMCs, sampled from culture after CMV antigen stimulation. The origin of this receptor is a human donor in good health (CMV status not recorded). Some clones in this sample may be carry-over from other donors' samples. Here the CDR3 DNA reads TGTGCCAGCAGCTTAGTGATTGGGGATGGCTACACCTTC. This codes for CASSLVIGDGYTF.